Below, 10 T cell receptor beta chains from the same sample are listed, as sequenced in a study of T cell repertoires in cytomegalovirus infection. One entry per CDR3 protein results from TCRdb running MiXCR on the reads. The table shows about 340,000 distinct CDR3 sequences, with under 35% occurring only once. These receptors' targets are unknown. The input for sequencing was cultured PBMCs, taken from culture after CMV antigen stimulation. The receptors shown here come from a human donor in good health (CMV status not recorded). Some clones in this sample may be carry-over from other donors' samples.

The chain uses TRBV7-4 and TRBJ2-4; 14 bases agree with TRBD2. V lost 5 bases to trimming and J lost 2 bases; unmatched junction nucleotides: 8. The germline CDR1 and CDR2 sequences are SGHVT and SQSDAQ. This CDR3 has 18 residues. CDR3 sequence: CASSQGLAGDWTKNIQYF. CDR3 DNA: TGTGCCAGCAGCCAGGGACTAGCGGGAGATTGGACCAAAAACATTCAGTACTTC.

Written as DNA, the CDR3 is TGTGCCAGCAGTCCGACAGAAATGAACACTGAAGCTTTCTTT. Translating it yields CASSPTEMNTEAFF. This chain links TRBV12-3 or TRBV12-4 with TRBJ1-1; possible D gene TRBD1, 5 bases. The length of the CDR3 is 14 residues. Trimming pared 5 bases from V and 0 bases from J, leaving 10 bases between.

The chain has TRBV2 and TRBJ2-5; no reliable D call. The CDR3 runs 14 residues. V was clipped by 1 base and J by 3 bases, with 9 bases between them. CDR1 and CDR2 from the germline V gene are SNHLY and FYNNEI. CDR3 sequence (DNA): TGTGCCAGCAGTGAAGATCGCTGGAAAGAGACCCAGTACTTC. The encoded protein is CASSEDRWKETQYF. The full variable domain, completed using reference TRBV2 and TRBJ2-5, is EPEVTQTPSHQVTQMGQEVILRCVPISNHLYFYWYRQILGQKVEFLVSFYNNEISEKSEIFDDQFSVERPDGSNFTLKIRSTKLEDSAMYFCASSEDRWKETQYFGPGTRLLVL.

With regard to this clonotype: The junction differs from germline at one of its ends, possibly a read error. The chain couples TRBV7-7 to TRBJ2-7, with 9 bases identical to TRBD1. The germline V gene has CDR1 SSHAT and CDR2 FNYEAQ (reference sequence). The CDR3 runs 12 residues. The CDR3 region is CASSTGQGKQYF. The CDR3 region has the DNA TGTGCTAGCAGCACCGGACAGGGGAAGCAGTACTTC. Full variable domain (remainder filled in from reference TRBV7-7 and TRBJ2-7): GAGVSQSPRYKVTKRGQDVTLRCDPISSHATLYWYQQALGQGPEFLTYFNYEAQPDKSGLPSDRFSAERPEGSISTLTIQRTEQRDSAMYRCASSTGQGKQYFGPGTRLTVT.

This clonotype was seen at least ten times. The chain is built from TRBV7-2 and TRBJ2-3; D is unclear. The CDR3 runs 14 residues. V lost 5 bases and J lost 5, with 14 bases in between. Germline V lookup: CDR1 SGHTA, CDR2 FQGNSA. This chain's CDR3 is CASSGASYLDTQYF. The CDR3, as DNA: TGTGCCAGCAGCGGCGCCTCGTATCTAGATACGCAGTATTTT.

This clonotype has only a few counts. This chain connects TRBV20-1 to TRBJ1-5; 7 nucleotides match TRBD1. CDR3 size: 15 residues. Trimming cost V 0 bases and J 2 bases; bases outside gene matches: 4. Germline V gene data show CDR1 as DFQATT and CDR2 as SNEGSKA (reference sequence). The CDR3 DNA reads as TGCAGTGCTAGAGATGGAACAGGGGGCAATCAGCCCCAGCATTTT. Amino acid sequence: CSARDGTGGNQPQHF.

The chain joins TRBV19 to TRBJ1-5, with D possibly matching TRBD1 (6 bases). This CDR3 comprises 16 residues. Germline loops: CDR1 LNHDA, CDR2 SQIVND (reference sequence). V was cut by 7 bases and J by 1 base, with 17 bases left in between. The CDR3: CASTTLGGWSNQPQHF. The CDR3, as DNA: TGTGCCAGTACCACGCTGGGGGGCTGGAGCAATCAGCCCCAGCATTTT. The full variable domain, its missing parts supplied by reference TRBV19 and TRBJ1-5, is DGGITQSPKYLFRKEGQNVTLSCEQNLNHDAMYWYRQDPGQGLRLIYYSQIVNDFQKGDIAEGYSVSREKKESFPLTVTSAQKNPTAFYLCASTTLGGWSNQPQHFGDGTRLSIL.

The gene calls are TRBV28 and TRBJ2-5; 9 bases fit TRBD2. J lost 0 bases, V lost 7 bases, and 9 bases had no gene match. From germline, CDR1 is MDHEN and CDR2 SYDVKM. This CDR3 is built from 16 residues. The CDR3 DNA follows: TGTGCCAGCAAAGCGGGGGGTAGCGTTCACCAAGAGACCCAGTACTTC. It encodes CASKAGGSVHQETQYF.

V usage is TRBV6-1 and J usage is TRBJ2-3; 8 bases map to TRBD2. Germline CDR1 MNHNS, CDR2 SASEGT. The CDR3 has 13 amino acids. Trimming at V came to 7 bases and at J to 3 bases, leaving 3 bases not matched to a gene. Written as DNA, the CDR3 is TGTGCCAGCAACCGGGGGGGTACAGATACGCAGTATTTT. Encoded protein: CASNRGGTDTQYF.

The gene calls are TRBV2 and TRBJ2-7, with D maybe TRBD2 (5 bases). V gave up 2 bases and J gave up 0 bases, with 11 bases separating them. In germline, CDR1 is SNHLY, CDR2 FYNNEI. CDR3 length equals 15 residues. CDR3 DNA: TGTGCCAGCAGTGAACGGGGTCTGCCCTCCTACGAGCAGTACTTC. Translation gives CASSERGLPSYEQYF.